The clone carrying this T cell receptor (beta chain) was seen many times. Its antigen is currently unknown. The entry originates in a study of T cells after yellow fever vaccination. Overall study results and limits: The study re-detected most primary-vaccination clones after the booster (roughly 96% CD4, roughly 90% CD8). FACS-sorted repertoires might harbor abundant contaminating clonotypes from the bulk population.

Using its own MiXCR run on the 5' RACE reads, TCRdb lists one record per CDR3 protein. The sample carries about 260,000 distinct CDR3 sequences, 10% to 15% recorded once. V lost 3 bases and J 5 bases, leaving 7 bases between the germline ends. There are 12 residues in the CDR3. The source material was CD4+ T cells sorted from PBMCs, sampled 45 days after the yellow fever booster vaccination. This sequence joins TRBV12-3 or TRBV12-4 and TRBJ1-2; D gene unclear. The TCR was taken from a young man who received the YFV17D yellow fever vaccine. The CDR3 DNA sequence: TGTGCCAGCAGTTTCGGGGAATATGGCTACACCTTC. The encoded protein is CASSFGEYGYTF.